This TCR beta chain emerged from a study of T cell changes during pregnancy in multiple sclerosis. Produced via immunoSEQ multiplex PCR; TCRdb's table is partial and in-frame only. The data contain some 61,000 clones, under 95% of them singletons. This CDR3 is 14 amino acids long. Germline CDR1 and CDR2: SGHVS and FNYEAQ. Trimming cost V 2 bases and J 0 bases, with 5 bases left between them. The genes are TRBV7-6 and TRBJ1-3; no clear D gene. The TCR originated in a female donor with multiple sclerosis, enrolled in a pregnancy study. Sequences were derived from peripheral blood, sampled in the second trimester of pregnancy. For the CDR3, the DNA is TGTGCCAGCAGCTTATGGAGCTCTGGAAACACCATATATTTT. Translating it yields CASSLWSSGNTIYF. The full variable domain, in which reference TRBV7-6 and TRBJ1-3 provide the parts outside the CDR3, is GAGVSQSPRYKVTKRGQDVALRCDPISGHVSLYWYRQALGQGPEFLTYFNYEAQQDKSGLPNDRFSAERPEGSISTLTIQRTEQRDSAMYRCASSLWSSGNTIYFGEGSWLTVV.